The table lists the clone carrying this TCR beta chain with many counts. These data come from a study of T cells in Graves' hyperthyroidism and ophthalmopathy. Each person with ophthalmopathy scored at least 3 on the Clinical Activity Score, reached NOSPECS grade 4 or higher, and had been ill under 3 months. TCR beta CDR3 regions were amplified from RNA transcripts. First-round RT-PCR targeting the TCR CDR3 was performed with the HTBI primer set. TCRdb re-called the multiplex PCR reads through MiXCR, storing one row per CDR3 protein. In the table there are over 500,000 distinct CDR3 sequences, under 20% of which are singletons. Specimen: blood. The receptor comes from a young woman with Graves' ophthalmopathy.

CDR3 sequence (DNA): TGTGCCAGCAGTTTATCCCCCGGGGGGGGGGATAACTATGGCTACACCTTC. Protein: CASSLSPGGGDNYGYTF. This chain joins TRBV28 and TRBJ1-2; a possible D gene is TRBD1 (5 bases). This CDR3 comprises 17 residues. Germline V gene lookup returns CDR1 MDHEN and CDR2 SYDVKM. With 1 base removed from V and 1 base from J, the gap between germline ends came to 16 bases.